This T cell receptor beta chain was identified during a study of control samples from healthy donors and cancer patients. Sequencing was performed with immunoSEQ multiplex PCR; in TCRdb, only in-frame clones are kept and a portion is missing. Altogether about 160,000 clones are present, 90% to 95% being singletons, with the ten largest covering 5.8%. In germline, CDR1 is SGHNT, CDR2 YYREEE (reference sequence). V was pared by 3 bases and J by 5 bases, with 21 bases between. This CDR3 has 17 amino acids. The receptor was derived from a man aged 18 to 30 in good health. The genes are TRBV5-4 and TRBJ2-1; D uncertain. Material: blood. In DNA form, the CDR3 reads TGTGCCAGCAGCTACGGACGGCGCTGGTCGATGGACAATGAGCAGTTCTTC. It translates to CASSYGRRWSMDNEQFF.